The source of this T cell receptor (beta chain) is a study of blood T cells in healthy people across ages. The second PCR ran roughly 7 to 12 cycles with a sample-barcoded 5' primer and J-beta primers. No fewer than 3 million CDR3-containing paired-end reads came from each sample. TCRdb analysed the 5' RACE reads with MiXCR anew, one entry per CDR3 protein. Of about 1.5 million distinct CDR3 sequences listed, roughly two fifths are singletons. Isolating PBMCs gave at least 6 million of these cells per sample. The ends were cut back, 0 bases at V and 8 bases at J, with 20 bases in the middle. Germline V gene data show CDR1 as MGHRA and CDR2 as YSYEKL. CDR3 size: 17 residues.

What was sequenced was blood. This TCR was recovered from a woman aged 18-29 years in good health. This chain links TRBV4-1 with TRBJ2-1; D is unclear. The CDR3 DNA is TGCGCCAGCAGCCAAGAGGCGTCGCCACTTCGCCCGCATGAGCAGTTCTTC. Its translation is CASSQEASPLRPHEQFF.